Below, 2 T cell receptor beta chains from the same sample are listed, as sequenced in a study of beta chain features in type 1 diabetes. General observations from the study: For Type 1 diabetes patients, all four CD4+ subsets carried TCRB CDR3s that were moderately but significantly shorter.

Their recognized antigens are unknown. The entirety of the isolated RNA underwent reverse transcription, so expressed TCRB transcripts were sequenced. Using immunoSEQ multiplex PCR, the repertoire was profiled, and TCRdb retains in-frame clones only, with some absent. The table shows some 160,000 clones, with approximately 8.7% occurring only once. The sample comprised central memory CD4+ T cells from blood. These receptors originate from a woman aged 25-40 years with type 1 diabetes.

This clone came up a few times. This sequence joins TRBV10-3 and TRBJ1-2, with 7 nucleotides matching TRBD1. Trimming at V came to 4 bases and at J to 7 bases, leaving 12 bases not matched to a gene. CDR3 length: 15 amino acids. Per germline, CDR1 ENHRY and CDR2 SYGVKD. The CDR3 sequence is CAISAGLGGISGYTF. CDR3 nucleotides: TGTGCCATCAGTGCCGGCCTAGGGGGCATCAGTGGCTACACCTTC.

The chain combines TRBV9 with TRBJ2-7, with a possible D match to TRBD1 (6 bases). The CDR3 has 15 amino acids. V shed 4 bases and J shed 7 bases, with 21 bases lying between them. Germline assignment: CDR1 SGDLS and CDR2 YYNGEE. This chain's CDR3 is CASSITSGTTGEQYF. DNA for the CDR3: TGTGCCAGCAGCATTACGTCCGGGACAACGGGGGAGCAGTACTTC.